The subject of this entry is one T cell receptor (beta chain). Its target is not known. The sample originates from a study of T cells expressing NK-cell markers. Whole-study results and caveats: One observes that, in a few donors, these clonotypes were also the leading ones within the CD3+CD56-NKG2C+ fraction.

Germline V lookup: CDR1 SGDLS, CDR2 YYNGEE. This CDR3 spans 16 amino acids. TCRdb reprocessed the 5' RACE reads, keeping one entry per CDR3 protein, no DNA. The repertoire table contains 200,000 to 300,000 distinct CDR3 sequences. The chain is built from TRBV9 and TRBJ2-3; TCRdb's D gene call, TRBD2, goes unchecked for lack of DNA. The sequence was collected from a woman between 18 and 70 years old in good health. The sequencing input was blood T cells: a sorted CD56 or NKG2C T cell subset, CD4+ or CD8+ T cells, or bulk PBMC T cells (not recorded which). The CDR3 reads CASSVTITGEGDTQYF.